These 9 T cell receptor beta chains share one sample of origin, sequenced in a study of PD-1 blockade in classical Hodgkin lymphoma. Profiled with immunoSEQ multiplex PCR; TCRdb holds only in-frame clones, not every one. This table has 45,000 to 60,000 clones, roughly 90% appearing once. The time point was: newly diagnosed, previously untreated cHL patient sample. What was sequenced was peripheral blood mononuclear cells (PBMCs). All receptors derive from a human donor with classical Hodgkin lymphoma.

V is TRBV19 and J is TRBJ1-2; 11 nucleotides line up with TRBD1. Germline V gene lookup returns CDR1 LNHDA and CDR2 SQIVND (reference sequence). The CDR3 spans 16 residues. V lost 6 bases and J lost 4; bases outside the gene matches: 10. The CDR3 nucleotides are TGTGCCAGTAGACCCGTAGGGGGACAGGGGGGCTATGGCTACACCTTC. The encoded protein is CASRPVGGQGGYGYTF.

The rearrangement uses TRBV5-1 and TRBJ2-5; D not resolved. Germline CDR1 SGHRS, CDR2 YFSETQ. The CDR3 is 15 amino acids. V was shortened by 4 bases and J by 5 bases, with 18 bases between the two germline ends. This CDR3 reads CASSSTGSRRETQYF. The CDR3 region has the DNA TGCGCCAGCAGCAGTACCGGGTCCAGGCGTGAGACCCAGTACTTC. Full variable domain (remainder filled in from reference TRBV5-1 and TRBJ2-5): KAGVTQTPRYLIKTRGQQVTLSCSPISGHRSVSWYQQTPGQGLQFLFEYFSETQRNKGNFPGRFSGRQFSNSRSEMNVSTLELGDSALYLCASSSTGSRRETQYFGPGTRLLVL.

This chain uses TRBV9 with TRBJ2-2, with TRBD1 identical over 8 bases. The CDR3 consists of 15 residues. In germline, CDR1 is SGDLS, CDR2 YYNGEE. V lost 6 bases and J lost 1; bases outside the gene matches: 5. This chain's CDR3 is CASTLGQGNTGELFF. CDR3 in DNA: TGTGCCAGCACCTTAGGACAGGGGAACACCGGGGAGCTGTTTTTT.

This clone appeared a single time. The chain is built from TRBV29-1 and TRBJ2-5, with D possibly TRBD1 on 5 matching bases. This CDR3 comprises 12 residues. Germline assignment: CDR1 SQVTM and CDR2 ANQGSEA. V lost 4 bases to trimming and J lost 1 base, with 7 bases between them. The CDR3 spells CSVGRAQETQYF. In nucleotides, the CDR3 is TGCAGCGTTGGCAGGGCCCAAGAGACCCAGTACTTC.

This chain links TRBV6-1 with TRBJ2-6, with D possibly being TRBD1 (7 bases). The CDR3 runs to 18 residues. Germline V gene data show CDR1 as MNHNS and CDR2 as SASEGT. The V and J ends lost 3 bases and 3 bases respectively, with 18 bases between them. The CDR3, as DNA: TGTGCCAGCAGTGACCCCCGGAGGGGGCGACGTGGGGCCAACGTCCTGACTTTC. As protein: CASSDPRRGRRGANVLTF.

The CDR3 nucleotides are TGCGCCAGCAGGGGACAGGGGGATTATGGCTACACCTTC. It specifies CASRGQGDYGYTF. The rearrangement uses TRBV10-1 and TRBJ1-2, with TRBD1 matching over 11 bases. Germline-derived CDR1 and CDR2 are WNHNN and SYGVQD (reference sequence). Unmatched junction bases numbered 2, after V lost 6 bases and J lost 5 bases. This CDR3 contains 13 residues.

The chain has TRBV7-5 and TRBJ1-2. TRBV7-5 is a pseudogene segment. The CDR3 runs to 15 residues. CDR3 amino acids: CARSLARGATYGYTF. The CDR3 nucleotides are TGTGCCAGAAGCTTAGCCCGGGGCGCGACCTATGGCTACACCTTC.

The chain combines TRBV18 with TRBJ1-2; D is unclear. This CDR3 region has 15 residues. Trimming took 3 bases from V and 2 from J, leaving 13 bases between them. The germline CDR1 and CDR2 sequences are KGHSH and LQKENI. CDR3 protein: CASSPVFGSNYGYTF. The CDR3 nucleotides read TGTGCCAGCTCACCCGTATTTGGGTCAAACTATGGCTACACCTTC.

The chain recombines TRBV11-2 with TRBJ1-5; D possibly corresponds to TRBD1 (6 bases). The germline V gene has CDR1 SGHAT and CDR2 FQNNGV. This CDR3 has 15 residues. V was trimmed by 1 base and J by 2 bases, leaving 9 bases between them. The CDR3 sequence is CASSLGAGGNQPQHF. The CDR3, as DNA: TGTGCCAGCAGCTTAGGGGCAGGGGGCAATCAGCCCCAGCATTTT.